These 29 T cell receptor beta chains were sequenced from one sample in a study of T cell responses to AZD1222 COVID-19 vaccine. The protocol was immunoSEQ multiplex PCR, while the TCRdb copy is restricted to in-frame clones and leaves out a portion. This sample has 150,000 to 200,000 clones, with over 80% found just once. This specimen consisted of peripheral blood, obtained on day 0 of MenACWY control vaccination. The source is an adult in good health.

The CDR3 sequence is CASSLGWGTEAFF. Written as DNA, the CDR3 is TGTGCCAGCAGTTTGGGATGGGGCACTGAAGCTTTCTTT. The chain couples TRBV12-3 or TRBV12-4 to TRBJ1-1; D not certain. Trimming took off 3 bases at V and 4 bases at J, with 9 bases between the two ends. CDR3 length: 13 amino acids.

The rearrangement joins TRBV19 to TRBJ2-7, with TRBD1 matching over 8 bases. The CDR3 spans 13 residues. The V gene end was trimmed by 5 bases and the J gene end by 5 bases; junction bases not matched to a gene: 5. CDR1 LNHDA and CDR2 SQIVND come from the germline V gene (reference sequence). The CDR3 sequence: CASSRQGINEQYF. CDR3 nucleotides: TGTGCCAGTAGTCGACAGGGGATAAACGAGCAGTACTTC.

Remarks on this clone: Within the sample, other DNA sequences also encode this same CDR3. The chain combines TRBV6-2 or TRBV6-3 with TRBJ1-5; no firm D call. The CDR3 length is 13 residues. Deletions cut 2 bases from V and 4 bases from J, with 6 bases between. Germline lookup yields CDR1 MNHEY and CDR2 SVGEGT. CDR3 protein: CASSYGGNQPQHF. The CDR3 DNA follows: TGTGCCAGCAGTTACGGAGGGAATCAGCCCCAGCATTTT.

The rearrangement links TRBV9 to TRBJ1-5; perhaps TRBD1 as D (6 bases). The CDR3 length is 15 residues. CDR1 SGDLS and CDR2 YYNGEE come from the germline V gene. Trimming stripped 2 bases from V and 3 bases from J, with 12 bases between. CDR3 sequence (DNA): TGTGCCAGCAGCGTCGGCACAGGGAACAATCAGCCCCAGCATTTT. Translating gives CASSVGTGNNQPQHF.

This clone occurred once. J is TRBJ2-1 and V is TRBV25-1, with a possible D match to TRBD1 (6 bases). This CDR3 is 14 amino acids long. Germline lookup yields CDR1 MGHDK and CDR2 SYGVNS. V dropped 4 bases and J dropped 4 bases, with 11 bases sitting between them. The CDR3 region has the DNA TGTGCCAGCAGTGCCCGACAGGTTTACAATGAGCAGTTCTTC. It encodes CASSARQVYNEQFF.

The chain is built from TRBV5-4 and TRBJ2-3; 11 bases are shared with TRBD2. The CDR3 consists of 16 residues. Germline CDR1 reads SGHNT; CDR2 reads YYREEE (reference sequence). Trimming at V came to 5 bases and at J to 3 bases, leaving 8 bases not matched to a gene. CDR3 residues: CASRATSGRRTDTQYF. CDR3 DNA sequence: TGTGCCAGCAGGGCAACTAGCGGGAGACGTACAGATACGCAGTATTTT. Full variable domain (missing parts from reference TRBV5-4 and TRBJ2-3): ETGVTQSPTHLIKTRGQQVTLRCSSQSGHNTVSWYQQALGQGPQFIFQYYREEENGRGNFPPRFSGLQFPNYSSELNVNALELDDSALYLCASRATSGRRTDTQYFGPGTRLTVL.

The V call is TRBV7-8, the J call TRBJ2-1, with D unclear. CDR3 size: 15 residues. V was pared by 5 bases and J by 0 bases, with 11 bases between. Germline values: CDR1 SGHVS, CDR2 FQNEAQ. The CDR3 coding sequence is TGTGCCAGCAGCCTAACCCTAAGCTCCTACAATGAGCAGTTCTTC. Encoded protein: CASSLTLSSYNEQFF.

This clone was counted a single time. The chain is built from TRBV27 and TRBJ1-5; D uncertain. V was shortened by 1 base and J by 7 bases, with 8 bases between the two germline ends. Germline V gene data show CDR1 as MNHEY and CDR2 as SMNVEV (reference sequence). This CDR3 has 13 amino acids. The CDR3: CASSLWVGQPQHF. The CDR3 region has the DNA TGTGCCAGCAGTTTATGGGTGGGGCAGCCCCAGCATTTT.

The gene calls are TRBV10-3 and TRBJ1-1; D not certain. This CDR3 is 13 amino acids long. Per the germline V gene, CDR1 is ENHRY and CDR2 is SYGVKD. Trimming left V 5 bases short and J 0 bases short, with 7 bases between. The CDR3 nucleotides read TGTGCCATCAGTACAGTCATGAACACTGAAGCTTTCTTT. Its protein is CAISTVMNTEAFF.

Here the CDR3 reads CASSQGISGRPYEQYF. In DNA form, the CDR3 reads TGTGCCAGCAGCCAAGGCATTAGTGGAAGGCCCTACGAGCAGTACTTC. This chain connects TRBV3-1 (or the pseudogene TRBV3-2) to TRBJ2-7; no firm D call. CDR3 size: 16 residues. Germline CDR1 and CDR2: LGHDT and YNNKEL (reference sequence). V was cut by 1 base and J by 2 bases, with 15 bases left in between.

The chain employs TRBV4-3 and TRBJ1-2, with a tentative D call TRBD1 (5 bases). There are 16 residues in the CDR3. Trimming stripped 0 bases from V and 0 bases from J, with 11 bases between. The V gene's germline CDR1 is LGHNA and CDR2 YSLEER. The CDR3 region has the DNA TGCGCCAGCAGCCAAGATTTTAGGACAACTAACTATGGCTACACCTTC. This gives the protein CASSQDFRTTNYGYTF.

This clone appeared once. This rearrangement joins TRBV5-1 to TRBJ2-7; 12 bases map to TRBD1. Per germline, CDR1 SGHRS and CDR2 YFSETQ. CDR3 size: 17 residues. Germline trimming cut 5 bases from V and 4 bases from J; bases unmatched to any gene: 13. The DNA of the CDR3 is TGCGCCAGCAGTCGCCTCCAGCCGGGACAGGGGGCGTACGAGCAGTACTTC. Encoded protein: CASSRLQPGQGAYEQYF.

This clone was seen only a few times. The chain has TRBV11-3 and TRBJ2-7; 10 positions match TRBD2. This CDR3 spans 15 amino acids. V shed 4 bases, J shed 5 bases, and the junction held 8 bases outside the gene matches. Germline V lookup: CDR1 SGHNT, CDR2 YENEEA. The CDR3 region has the DNA TGTGCCAGCAGCTCACAAGCGGGAGGGCTCGACGAGCAGTACTTC. Its translation: CASSSQAGGLDEQYF.

The V gene is TRBV9, the J gene TRBJ2-1, with 9 bases matching TRBD2. CDR3 size: 15 residues. Germline V gene sequence: CDR1 SGDLS, CDR2 YYNGEE. J gave up 3 bases and V 6 bases, and 7 bases lay outside the gene matches. CDR3 residues: CASNLDSGSYNEQFF. CDR3 sequence (DNA): TGTGCCAGCAACCTCGATAGCGGGAGCTACAATGAGCAGTTCTTC.

This chain joins TRBV30 and TRBJ2-7, with 8 nucleotides matching TRBD2. V lost 0 bases and J lost 5; bases outside the gene matches: 6. There are 14 residues in the CDR3. The germline CDR1 and CDR2 sequences are GTSNPN and SVGIG (reference sequence). The CDR3 is CAWSVGAGVNEQYF. The CDR3 nucleotides are TGTGCCTGGAGTGTTGGAGCGGGAGTAAACGAGCAGTACTTC.

The chain recombines TRBV18 with TRBJ2-2; D ambiguous. V was clipped by 2 bases and J by 5 bases, with 6 bases between them. Per germline, CDR1 KGHSH and CDR2 LQKENI. The length of the CDR3 is 13 residues. The CDR3 sequence: CASSPAGTGELFF. The CDR3 nucleotides read TGTGCCAGCTCACCAGCCGGGACCGGGGAGCTGTTTTTT.

This clone is a singleton in its sample. This chain links TRBV5-1 with TRBJ2-7; D not resolved. The V end was cut by 0 bases, the J end by 7 bases, with 11 bases between. The CDR3 runs to 13 residues. Germline loops: CDR1 SGHRS, CDR2 YFSETQ. The CDR3 DNA reads as TGCGCCAGCAGCTTGGGAGACCCCGGGGAGCAGTACTTC. It translates to CASSLGDPGEQYF.

This chain connects TRBV12-5 to TRBJ1-2; D unclear. The CDR3 consists of 16 residues. The germline CDR1 and CDR2 sequences are LGHNT and FRNRAP. V lost 1 base and J lost 0, with 12 bases in between. Written as DNA, the CDR3 is TGTGCTAGTGGTTTGGAACAGCCCTGGGCTAACTATGGCTACACCTTC. Amino acid sequence: CASGLEQPWANYGYTF.

The rearrangement joins TRBV18 to TRBJ1-4, with 9 bases matching TRBD1. V dropped 2 bases and J dropped 7; count of bases not matched to a gene: 5. Germline CDR1 reads KGHSH; CDR2 reads LQKENI. The CDR3 sequence is 15 residues long. This CDR3 is CASSPTTGGGEKLFF. In DNA, the CDR3 is TGTGCCAGCTCACCAACGACAGGGGGAGGTGAAAAACTGTTTTTT. The complete variable domain, with remaining parts taken from reference TRBV18 and TRBJ1-4, reads NAGVMQNPRHLVRRRGQEARLRCSPMKGHSHVYWYRQLPEEGLKFMVYLQKENIIDESGMPKERFSAEFPKEGPSILRIQQVVRGDSAAYFCASSPTTGGGEKLFFGSGTQLSVL.

For the CDR3, the DNA is TGTGCCAGCAGTTCGACGGGGGTTACGCAGTATTTT. This gives the protein CASSSTGVTQYF. The gene calls are TRBV6-5 and TRBJ2-3, with TRBD2 as a possible D gene (6 bases). The CDR3 has 12 amino acids. V lost 4 bases and J 8 bases, leaving 10 bases between the germline ends. Germline V lookup: CDR1 MNHEY, CDR2 SVGAGI.

The V call is TRBV2, the J call TRBJ1-2; unclear D gene. V dropped 9 bases and J dropped 4 bases, with 21 bases sitting between them. The germline V gene has CDR1 SNHLY and CDR2 FYNNEI. The CDR3 is 15 amino acids. The CDR3 is CASTDGSRIIYGYTF. CDR3 bases: TGTGCCAGTACAGACGGGAGCAGAATCATCTATGGCTACACCTTC.

The chain uses TRBV19 and TRBJ2-5, with D unclear. Deletions cut 3 bases from V and 0 bases from J, with 5 bases between. The CDR3 spans 13 residues. Germline loops: CDR1 LNHDA, CDR2 SQIVND (reference sequence). CDR3 loop: CASSMRYQETQYF. CDR3 nucleotide sequence: TGTGCCAGTAGTATGCGGTACCAAGAGACCCAGTACTTC.

Comments on this clone: Other DNA sequences of this sample code for an identical CDR3. The chain joins TRBV11-2 to TRBJ2-1; D gene ambiguous. V gave up 5 bases and J gave up 1 base, with 9 bases separating them. CDR1 SGHAT and CDR2 FQNNGV come from the germline V gene. The CDR3 totals 14 residues. DNA of the CDR3: TGTGCCAGCAGCCTTGCCTCATCCTACAATGAGCAGTTCTTC. Amino acid sequence: CASSLASSYNEQFF.

V and J are TRBV9 and TRBJ1-1; D gene ambiguous. The germline CDR1 and CDR2 sequences are SGDLS and YYNGEE. This CDR3 spans 12 amino acids. The V end was cut by 0 bases, the J end by 9 bases, with 9 bases between. CDR3 residues: CASSVDGYQAFF. The CDR3, as DNA: TGTGCCAGCAGCGTAGACGGATACCAAGCTTTCTTT.

This clone was seen many times. The chain employs TRBV9 and TRBJ1-2; TRBD1 matches at 9 bases. CDR1 SGDLS and CDR2 YYNGEE come from the germline V gene. The CDR3 covers 18 residues. V was clipped by 3 bases and J by 4 bases; unmatched bases: 16. The CDR3 DNA sequence: TGTGCCAGCAGCGAAAGACCTCGAACAGGGGGCGGCGGCTATGGCTACACCTTC. It codes for CASSERPRTGGGGYGYTF.

This chain links TRBV19 with TRBJ1-1; a possible D gene is TRBD1 (6 bases). Germline assignment: CDR1 LNHDA and CDR2 SQIVND (reference sequence). CDR3 length equals 16 residues. Trimming pared 3 bases from V and 0 bases from J, leaving 14 bases between. CDR3 coding DNA: TGTGCCAGTAGTATCCCGGGGACAAGTATGAACACTGAAGCTTTCTTT. It translates to CASSIPGTSMNTEAFF.

V and J are TRBV5-4 and TRBJ2-7; D unresolved. This CDR3 is 15 amino acids long. Germline V gene sequence: CDR1 SGHNT, CDR2 YYREEE (reference sequence). V shed 0 bases and J shed 1 base, with 11 bases lying between them. CDR3 residues: CASSLGQVGSYEQYF. CDR3 coding DNA: TGTGCCAGCAGCTTGGGGCAAGTAGGGTCCTACGAGCAGTACTTC.

V gene TRBV27 combines with J gene TRBJ2-1; TRBD1 aligns across 7 bases. CDR1 MNHEY and CDR2 SMNVEV come from the germline V gene (reference sequence). CDR3 length: 15 residues. V dropped 2 bases and J dropped 3; count of bases not matched to a gene: 4. CDR3 nucleotides: TGTGCCAGCAGTTTAGCAGGGGGTGGCTACAATGAGCAGTTCTTC. Its translation is CASSLAGGGYNEQFF.

The chain links TRBV9 to TRBJ1-1; no definite D call. Germline V CDR1 and CDR2: SGDLS, YYNGEE. V lost 3 bases and J 4 bases, leaving 10 bases between the germline ends. The CDR3 runs 13 residues. In DNA, the CDR3 is TGTGCCAGCAGCGAAGGATCTATCACTGAAGCTTTCTTT. Its protein product is CASSEGSITEAFF.